Included here is one TCR beta chain sequence, with context. Its recognized antigen is unknown. No much larger clonotype is one base removed from it; base qualities were not supplied. This record comes from a study of cytomegalovirus exposure and HLA in healthy donors (dated by TCRdb to the late 2010s). Broadly, across the study: An earlier analysis of 587 of the donors reported approximately 270 Gb of sequence data and roughly 110 million unique TCR beta sequences from roughly 200 million T cells. An early release covering about 600 HLA-typed donors comprised approximately 290 gigabases of sequencing data and 85 million or so unique TCR sequences. Among the roughly 380 genotyped donors, about 85% belonged to the genetic ancestry cluster associated with self-reported Caucasian donors. The aim of the study was to test whether cataloging public T cell receptors could identify signatures of past pathogen exposure. Using immunosequencing, the study profiled T cell repertoires from 666 subjects and related those repertoires to cytomegalovirus serostatus. Along with the approximately 700-subject first cohort, a separate validation cohort of around 110 different subjects was used. To predict cytomegalovirus infection status, the study brought together high-throughput TCR immunosequencing, statistical association of individual TCRs with disease status, and machine learning. To study patterns of TCR occurrence, a later analysis re-analyzed previously published TCR beta repertoires from more than 550 donors and added high-resolution HLA genotyping. Rather than using new phenotypic data, the later analysis identified candidate immune exposures from TCR beta sequences and from how often those sequences occurred across donors. An earlier analysis of 587 of the donors used high-throughput TCR beta sequencing to judge whether each TCR beta V gene segment behaved as functional or pseudogenic. Alongside the repertoire data, information on donor age, sex, ethnicity and CMV serostatus was compiled. A later genetic analysis used genome-wide SNP genotypes for about three fifths of the 666 donors, treating that subset as a discovery cohort. Every discovery cohort repertoire had been produced on one sequencing platform. Both class I and class II loci were covered by HLA typing, at four-digit resolution. Typing coverage differed by locus: A, B, C, DRB1 and DQB1 were typed in about 620-630 donors, DQA1 in 500 to 550, DPA1 in 606, and DPB1 in 450 to 480. Because of strong linkage in the cohort, five DR-DQ haplotypes were treated as single units for association and clustering. Among roughly 400 genotyped donors of the cohort, an average of about 240,000 unique TCR beta nucleotide sequences was sequenced per donor, of which about 18% were non-productive. Results the study describes overall, beyond this receptor: Three of the identified cytomegalovirus-associated TCR beta chains were confirmed in vitro to be specific for cytomegalovirus antigens. Most TCR sequences were seen in very few donors, while some public TCRs were found in many individuals. Some IMGT-functional V segments, including TRBV6-2 and TRBV6-3, could not be told apart with the 87-base-pair reads, so those segments were excluded. Strong co-occurrence of HLA alleles, especially DR and DQ, made assigning TCR associations to individual alleles difficult. In a later analysis, HLA-associated TCR beta chains showed more clonal expansion and lower generation probabilities than non-associated chains that were equally common. Sequencing depth was assumed to be roughly uniform across donors in the presence/absence analyses, though that assumption may not hold. According to a later analysis, parvovirus B19, influenza, CMV and Epstein-Barr virus appeared linked to several top co-occurrence clusters. Immune exposure information for the cohort was limited to CMV serostatus. Only TCR beta chains were sequenced in this cohort, and the absence of alpha or paired-chain data limited detectable features. In a later analysis, most CMV-associated TCR beta chains were found to appear HLA-restricted, with HLA associations seemingly driven largely by CMV exposure. Because some donors lacked HLA typing at each locus, the association tests relied only on the typed subset. The study listed 164 TCR beta chains as associated with cytomegalovirus. A later analysis associated about 17,000 TCR beta sequences with specific HLA alleles at a false discovery rate of 0.05. The sequencing pipeline was judged likely to have produced a cluster of highly shared sequence variants as a technical artifact. In both the original and validation cohorts, the classifier was reported to diagnose cytomegalovirus status with high specificity and sensitivity. A further reported finding was that TCR beta sequences accurately predicted the HLA-A and HLA-B alleles for most subjects in the first cohort. Broadly in line with IMGT annotations, most TCR beta V segments showed up in productive rearrangements about 90% or about 30% of the time in an earlier analysis of 450 to 750 of the donors. Linkage disequilibrium might explain the correlated functional status among segregating V segments, but an unknown experimental factor could not be excluded. In a later genetic analysis, fewer N-insertions in productive TCRs were reported among donors in an Asian-associated ancestry cluster than the approximately 630-donor mean. In a later genetic analysis, a missense DCLRE1C variant was associated with V-gene and J-gene trimming of TCR beta chains, and the association was replicated in an independent cohort. Because counts were too low, about 15 rarely observed V segments, including chromosome 9 orphons, were left out of the earlier analysis of some 600 of the donors. It was suggested by the authors that the approach could potentially be generalized to other disease states and immunological phenotypes. In a later analysis, the rate of TCR association differed among HLA loci, with DRB1 alleles having the most associated TCRs and HLA-C alleles having the fewest.

CDR1 and CDR2 are read off the germline V gene (reference sequence) as MNHEY and SMNVEV. From its cysteine to its phenylalanine, the CDR3 spans 12 amino acids. Solely the CDR3 DNA is kept, with 36 bases framed from the first base. Trimming costs V 5 bases and J 7 bases, and their ends lie 11 bases apart. The receptor library was made with the immunoSEQ multiplex PCR assay. For the multiplex PCR, a mixture combining 60 forward primers for TCR Vbeta segments and 13 reverse primers for TCR Jbeta segments was used. Amplification of the CDR3 region of rearranged TCR beta genes was performed with a multiplex PCR assay on genomic DNA. Amplified TCR beta libraries were sequenced as 87-base-pair reads on the Illumina HiSeq System. Under the source paper's analysis protocol: Across the 670 or so repertoires, a later analysis counted approximately 83 million unique TCR beta chains, around 10 million of which were shared by at least two donors. A nearest-neighbor algorithm error-corrected the raw reads and collapsed the reads into unique sequences, merging closely related sequences to remove PCR and sequencing errors. CDR3 sequences were aligned to IMGT reference sequences to assign V, D and J gene segments. For a sequence to be retained, at least a six-nucleotide match to both a V gene segment and a J gene segment was required. A rearrangement counted as productive if the CDR3 had no stop codons and remained in frame with V and J, and every other rearrangement counted as non-productive. CDR3 was defined according to IMGT convention as the region running from the second conserved V-encoded cysteine to the conserved J-encoded phenylalanine. The earlier analysis of some 540 of the donors excluded any sequence lacking an unambiguous match to a single V gene segment. In an earlier analysis of 587 of the donors, V segments were called functional above 56.7% productive rearrangements and were called segregating when the between-donor standard deviation exceeded 5%. A statistical classification framework was developed to diagnose cytomegalovirus status using the catalog of TCR beta chain sequences. In a later analysis, TCR nucleotide sequences were compared against IMGT/GENE-DB human TR gene sequences so that V and J genes could be assigned. In a later analysis, CDR3 sequences and most-parsimonious VDJ recombination scenarios were assigned using the TCRdist pipeline. In a later analysis, each TCR beta chain was defined by its CDR3 amino acid sequence together with its V-gene family, and reads lacking a unique V-gene family were excluded. In a later analysis, 450 to 600 highly shared, low-generation-probability nucleotide sequences were removed to address suspected cross-contamination and a sequencing artifact. For each public chain, a later analysis derived a clonal expansion index from normalized ranks of inferred template counts within each repertoire. A later analysis computed generation probabilities with a VDJ recombination model fitted to out-of-frame rearrangements, and checked the results against IGoR. Hypergeometric tests were used in a later analysis to score TCR-TCR, TCR-HLA and TCR-CMV co-occurrence, with a repertoire-size bias correction applied to the TCR pairs. In a later analysis, false discovery rates were estimated by permuting HLA or CMV assignments 20 times. In a later analysis, co-occurring TCRs were grouped using DBSCAN, with TCRdist sequence similarity added in when clustering inside HLA-allele-positive subsets. Co-occurrence clustering excluded repertoires with fewer than 30,000 or more than 120,000 public chains, plus five with anomalous nucleotide sharing. What TCRdb holds here is the immuneACCESS table cut down to in-frame rearrangements. Part of the clones is not present; checked against another copy, under half of the missing clones reflect an unresolved V gene, and the others are unexplained. The V and J calls and clone size are taken from that table; D and trimming were inferred from the DNA. For this sample there are under 150,000 clones; about 85% appear just once. The ten most abundant clones make up over 6.5% of the sample.

The cohort was made up of under 800 healthy bone marrow donors. Cohort members were all nominally healthy when sampled, although unrecorded immune exposures were likely present. The donor tested CMV seropositive, placing the donor among the 290 or so seropositive members of the cohort. A peripheral blood sample was collected from each donor, and TCR beta sequencing was performed on peripheral blood mononuclear cells. Genomic DNA extraction from the blood cell samples was performed with the Qiagen DNeasy Blood Extraction Kit. The chain is encoded by TRBV27 joined to TRBJ1-2; too little of a D gene remains to name it. The sample comprised PBMCs. The clonotype comes from a woman in her twenties or thirties in good health and CMV-seropositive. The base sequence is TGTGCCAGCAGTCCACTAAACGGTGGCTACACCTTC. The translation is CASSPLNGGYTF.